The subject of this entry is one T cell receptor beta chain. Its target is not known. This entry is derived from a study of OX40 agonist ivuxolimab in advanced cancers. Study overall: In this cohort, patients received ivuxolimab, an agonistic anti-OX40 (CD134) antibody.

Profiled with immunoSEQ multiplex PCR; TCRdb holds only in-frame clones, not every one. The sample lists more than 15,000 clones; about four fifths were seen once. Findings and caveats of the study: On average, CD8+ T cells showed a greater number of expanded clones than CD4+.

With 6 bases clipped from V and 2 bases from J, the junction kept 9 bases outside the gene matches. The CDR3 totals 16 residues. Germline lookup yields CDR1 SNHLY and CDR2 FYNNEI. The chain is built from TRBV2 and TRBJ2-3, with TRBD1 matching 9 bases. The sample consisted of CD4+ or CD8+ T cells sorted from blood, taken in a trial of the OX40 agonist ivuxolimab. The sequence was collected from an adult with an advanced solid tumor such as melanoma, head and neck, liver or kidney cancer. The CDR3: CASRTLTGGITDTQYF. The DNA for the CDR3 is TGTGCCAGCAGAACCCTAACAGGGGGCATCACAGATACGCAGTATTTT.